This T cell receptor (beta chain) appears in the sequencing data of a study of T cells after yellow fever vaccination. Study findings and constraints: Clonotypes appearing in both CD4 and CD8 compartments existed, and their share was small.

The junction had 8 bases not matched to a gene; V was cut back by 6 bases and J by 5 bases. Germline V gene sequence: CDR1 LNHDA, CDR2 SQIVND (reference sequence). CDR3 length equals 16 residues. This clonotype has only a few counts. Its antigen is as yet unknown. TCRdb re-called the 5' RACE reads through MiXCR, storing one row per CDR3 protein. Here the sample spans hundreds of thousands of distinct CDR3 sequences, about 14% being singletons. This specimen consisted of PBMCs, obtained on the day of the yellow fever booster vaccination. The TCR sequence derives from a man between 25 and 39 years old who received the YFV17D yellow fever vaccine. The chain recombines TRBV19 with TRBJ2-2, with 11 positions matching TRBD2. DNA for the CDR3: TGTGCCAGTAGAAGAATAGCGGGAGGGCCGACCGGGGAGCTGTTTTTT. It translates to CASRRIAGGPTGELFF.